A selection of T cell receptor beta chains follows, all from one sample in a study of T cells in Graves' hyperthyroidism and ophthalmopathy. TCRdb reprocessed the multiplex PCR reads via MiXCR and lists one record per CDR3 protein. Among 300,000 to 400,000 distinct CDR3 sequences, roughly 21% were seen once, and the ten largest hold under 55%. Sequencing was carried out using blood. The receptors were gathered from a woman between 45 and 60 years old with Graves' hyperthyroidism. The CDR3 runs from the conserved cysteine through the conserved F or W. D genes are given only for firm matches.

V gene	CDR3 length	J gene	D gene	CDR3 protein
TRBV19	17	TRBJ1-1	.	CASSTPSRPPMNTEAFF
TRBV30	13	TRBJ2-3	.	CAWGSGWGDTQYF
TRBV7-2	16	TRBJ1-2	TRBD1	CASSHYSDRGKDGYTF
TRBV27	12	TRBJ2-7	.	CASARTANEQYF
TRBV6-2/TRBV6-3	13	TRBJ2-7	.	CASSYGTGREQYF
TRBV14	14	TRBJ2-5	TRBD1	CASSQPTGFETQYF
TRBV27	17	TRBJ1-1	.	CASSFTYGGPVNTEAFF
TRBV2	15	TRBJ2-1	TRBD2	CASSVSRGGMYEQFF
TRBV3-1	15	TRBJ2-1	.	CASRPSGLGYNEQFF
TRBV20-1	14	TRBJ1-2	TRBD1	CSATPGGALDGYTF
TRBV12-3/TRBV12-4	14	TRBJ1-1	TRBD1	CASSWDRGDTEAFF
TRBV2	10	TRBJ2-7	.	CATGTYEQYF
TRBV11-2	15	TRBJ1-4	.	CASSPAIATNEKLFF
TRBV30	13	TRBJ1-3	.	CAWSSGSGNTTYF
TRBV28	13	TRBJ1-1	TRBD1	CASGGTGRTEAFF
TRBV6-1	13	TRBJ1-5	.	CASGQLFNQPQHF
TRBV4-1	14	TRBJ1-4	.	CASSQGQRGEKLFF
TRBV20-1	14	TRBJ2-5	TRBD2	CSAGVSGRGETQYF
TRBV5-1	18	TRBJ2-1	TRBD2	CASSLGGLAGGPRLEQFF
TRBV5-1	14	TRBJ2-1	TRBD1	CASSFGDRDNEQFF
TRBV5-1	15	TRBJ1-3	.	CASSLDAGTGNTIYF
TRBV7-2	14	TRBJ1-3	TRBD1	CASSPHRGGNTIYF
TRBV12-3/TRBV12-4	13	TRBJ1-1	.	CASTGRRNTEAFF
TRBV28	14	TRBJ2-1	.	CASSPGGGYNEQFF
TRBV12-3/TRBV12-4	14	TRBJ2-7	.	CASTRGGQTYEQYF
TRBV5-4	15	TRBJ1-2	.	CASSPRGAGSYGYTF
TRBV4-1	15	TRBJ2-1	.	CASSLIRGLYNEQFF
TRBV4-1	14	TRBJ2-7	.	CASSQGRTTYEQYF
TRBV10-3	13	TRBJ1-1	.	CAISITVNTEAFF
TRBV30	20	TRBJ2-7	TRBD2	CAWSQELGLAGVSRGYEQYF
TRBV19	13	TRBJ1-5	.	CASSRRGEQPQHF
TRBV7-3	15	TRBJ2-5	TRBD1	CASSYSGTEQETQYF
TRBV7-3	16	TRBJ2-3	TRBD2	CASSLELAGGTDTQYF
TRBV6-1	15	TRBJ1-2	.	CASGFGRSLRNGYTF
TRBV12-3/TRBV12-4	13	TRBJ1-4	.	CASSLSINEKLFF
TRBV5-1	15	TRBJ2-1	TRBD2	CASSPGLASYNEQFF
TRBV28	15	TRBJ2-7	TRBD2	CASTPSRGRAHEQYF
TRBV7-8	15	TRBJ2-5	.	CASSLTRFSEATQYF
TRBV20-1	11	TRBJ2-5	.	CSARGPGTEYF
TRBV5-5	15	TRBJ1-2	.	CASSLGHRSNYGYTF
TRBV12-5	14	TRBJ2-1	.	CASGLGATRNEQFF
TRBV28	16	TRBJ1-2	.	CASSLHQGFADYGYTF
TRBV18	14	TRBJ2-1	TRBD2	CASSPLAGEVEQFF
TRBV28	13	TRBJ2-7	.	CASIRGGLREQYF
TRBV6-2/TRBV6-3	15	TRBJ1-3	.	CASSYARGPGNTIYF
TRBV5-5	16	TRBJ2-3	TRBD2	CASSIELAGGRDTQYF
TRBV5-1	14	TRBJ1-4	.	CASSSGRTNEKLFF
TRBV5-1	15	TRBJ2-6	.	CASSLVSGAANVLTF
TRBV2	16	TRBJ1-2	.	CASRAALVSKNYGYTF